The subject of this entry is one T cell receptor (beta chain). Its specificity is unknown. This sample is drawn from a study of T cell repertoires in cytomegalovirus infection. At the level of the study: Public TCR beta signatures indicated both CMV infection and matching HLA type.

CDR3 length equals 15 residues. J was trimmed by 6 bases and V by 0 bases; bases with no gene match: 5. The germline V gene encodes CDR1 SGHRS and CDR2 YFSETQ. Findings and caveats of the study: Across the ex vivo response, the dominant clonotypes were HLA-C-restricted CMV-specific TCR beta clonotypes. Adding up the frequency of public TCR beta families identified people who carried CMV plus the relevant HLA.

In TCRdb, the reads were re-called with MiXCR into one record per CDR3 protein. The table includes some 350,000 distinct CDR3 sequences, over 15% detected once. The receptor's source is a human donor in good health (CMV status not recorded). Some clones in this sample may be carry-over from other donors' samples. What was sequenced was PBMCs. This rearrangement joins TRBV5-1 to TRBJ2-1, with 8 bases fitting TRBD2. CDR3 residues: CASSLDGGAFNEQFF. DNA of the CDR3: TGCGCCAGCAGCTTGGACGGGGGGGCCTTCAATGAGCAGTTCTTC.